This T cell receptor (beta chain) was recorded in a study of T cell responses to AZD1222 COVID-19 vaccine. Libraries were prepared by immunoSEQ multiplex PCR; TCRdb keeps only in-frame clonotypes and omits some of them. In the table there are approximately 150,000 clones, under 95% of which are singletons. Concerning this clone: The antigen remains unidentified.

Study-level results: Receipt of two AZD1222 doses was followed by a rise in Spike-specific TCR breadth and depth. Every sample of the repertoires postdated the peak T cell response.

V shed 6 bases and J shed 7 bases, with 16 bases lying between them. Germline values: CDR1 MNHEY, CDR2 SMNVEV (reference sequence). The CDR3 runs 13 residues. The sequencing used peripheral blood, collected on day 0 of AZD1222 vaccination. This receptor was obtained from an adult in good health. This chain uses TRBV27 with TRBJ2-7; the D gene is possibly TRBD1 (7 bases). CDR3 amino acids: CASRDTGAGEQYF. In DNA form, the CDR3 reads TGTGCCAGCAGGGATACAGGGGCGGGAGAGCAGTACTTC.